Shown below are 2 T cell receptor beta chains from a single sample sequenced in a study of T-cell memory formation after mild COVID-19. TCRdb fed the 5' RACE reads into MiXCR, producing one record per CDR3 protein. The profile shows around 390,000 distinct CDR3 sequences, roughly 15% of them singletons. Sequencing was performed on PBMCs or a T cell subset sorted from them (not recorded which). The source of these receptors is a man aged 18 to 35 who had mild COVID-19 (a few samples of this study predate the infection). Cell type and time point are not known.

The sample holds a few counts of this clonotype. The J gene is TRBJ1-2, the V gene TRBV5-1; D gene uncertain. The CDR3 has 13 residues. V lost 0 bases to trimming and J lost 10 bases, with 13 bases between them. Germline loops: CDR1 SGHRS, CDR2 YFSETQ. The CDR3: CASSLARPRDYTF. DNA of the CDR3: TGCGCCAGCAGCTTGGCCAGGCCGCGGGACTACACCTTC.

The rearrangement links TRBV5-1 to TRBJ2-1; the match to TRBD1 covers 8 bases. The V gene's germline CDR1 is SGHRS and CDR2 YFSETQ. V lost 2 bases, J lost 1 base, and 5 bases stayed unmatched. The CDR3 covers 16 residues. The CDR3 nucleotides are TGCGCCAGCAGCTTTACACAGGGGGTATCCTACAATGAGCAGTTCTTC. It yields the protein CASSFTQGVSYNEQFF.